The 4 T cell receptor beta chains presented below share a single source sample, sequenced in a study of Graves' ophthalmopathy and Graves' hyperthyroidism. From RNA, the CDR3 regions of TCR beta chains were amplified and sequenced. A first-round RT-PCR used HTBI primers, followed by a second-round multiplex PCR. TCRdb passed the multiplex PCR reads through MiXCR, listing each CDR3 protein once. The table has some 520,000 distinct CDR3 sequences, 13% to 15% seen once. Material for sequencing was blood. All receptors derive from a woman between 25 and 40 years old with Graves' ophthalmopathy.

This clonotype appeared a few times. The chain links TRBV5-1 to TRBJ2-7; D may be TRBD1 (5 bases). The CDR3 loop spans 15 amino acids. Germline V gives CDR1 SGHRS, CDR2 YFSETQ. Trimming shortened V by 1 base and J by 5 bases, and 16 bases separated the two germline ends. The DNA for the CDR3 is TGCGCCAGCAGCTTGTGGGGCGGTGAGTTAAACGAGCAGTACTTC. Translating it yields CASSLWGGELNEQYF.

The chain combines TRBV20-1 with TRBJ2-7; 9 bases line up with TRBD2. The germline gives CDR1 DFQATT, CDR2 SNEGSKA (reference sequence). J was trimmed by 11 bases and V by 6 bases; bases with no gene match: 5. The CDR3 has 10 residues. The CDR3 reads CSAGEREEYF. The CDR3 DNA is TGCAGTGCCGGGGAGCGGGAGGAGTACTTC.

This clonotype was counted at least ten times. The chain has TRBV9 and TRBJ1-1; D is undetermined. The CDR3 loop spans 15 amino acids. V was cut by 0 bases and J by 1 base, with 10 bases left in between. Germline loops: CDR1 SGDLS, CDR2 YYNGEE. CDR3 loop: CASSVVGSANTEAFF. The CDR3 nucleotides are TGTGCCAGCAGCGTAGTAGGGTCAGCGAACACTGAAGCTTTCTTT. The full variable domain, completed using reference TRBV9 and TRBJ1-1, is DSGVTQTPKHLITATGQRVTLRCSPRSGDLSVYWYQQSLDQGLQFLIQYYNGEERAKGNILERFSAQQFPDLHSELNLSSLELGDSALYFCASSVVGSANTEAFFGQGTRLTVV.

In its sample, this clonotype was seen many times. V usage is TRBV9 and J usage is TRBJ2-5; D is possibly TRBD1 or TRBD2 (6 bases each). V lost 3 bases and J lost 2, with 14 bases in between. This CDR3 is built from 15 residues. Germline V gene sequence: CDR1 SGDLS, CDR2 YYNGEE. CDR3 DNA: TGTGCCAGCAGCGGGATCGGGGGCGGGCAAGAGACCCAGTACTTC. Protein product: CASSGIGGGQETQYF.